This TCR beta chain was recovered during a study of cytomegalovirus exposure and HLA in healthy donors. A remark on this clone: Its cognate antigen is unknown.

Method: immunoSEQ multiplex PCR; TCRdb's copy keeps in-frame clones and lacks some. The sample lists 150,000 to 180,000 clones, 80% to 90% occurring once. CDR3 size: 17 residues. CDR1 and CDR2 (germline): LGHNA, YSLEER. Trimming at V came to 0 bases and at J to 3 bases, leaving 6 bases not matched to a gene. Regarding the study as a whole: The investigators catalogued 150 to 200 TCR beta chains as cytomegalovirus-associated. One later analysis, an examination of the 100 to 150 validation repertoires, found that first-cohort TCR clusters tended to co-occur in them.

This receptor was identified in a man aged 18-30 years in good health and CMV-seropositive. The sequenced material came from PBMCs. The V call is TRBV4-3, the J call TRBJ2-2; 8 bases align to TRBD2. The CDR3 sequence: CASSQERGLAYTGELFF. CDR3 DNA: TGCGCCAGCAGCCAAGAACGCGGACTAGCCTACACCGGGGAGCTGTTTTTT.